A single sample gave rise to the 14 T cell receptor beta chains below, sequenced in a study of shared clonotypes between healthy human individuals. Profiling relied on immunoSEQ multiplex PCR, and the TCRdb table lists in-frame clones only, not all of them. The sample consists of about 2.4 million clones, under 95% of them appearing once. The material sequenced was naive CD4+ T cells from PBMCs. Subset denoted: CD45RA+ positively selected. Source of these receptors: a man in his late teens or twenties in good health. Some clones in this sample may be carry-over from other donors' samples.

With regard to this clone: At the DNA level, this CDR3 is encoded by other sequences in the same sample as well. The V call is TRBV5-1, the J call TRBJ1-1, with unresolved D. CDR1 and CDR2 from the germline V gene are SGHRS and YFSETQ. This CDR3 spans 14 amino acids. V was clipped by 1 base and J by 1 base, with 8 bases between them. CDR3 in amino acids: CASSLLQANTEAFF. In DNA, the CDR3 is TGCGCCAGCAGCTTGCTTCAGGCGAACACTGAAGCTTTCTTT.

V usage is TRBV5-1 and J usage is TRBJ2-1; 12 bases map to TRBD1. Germline CDR1 and CDR2: SGHRS and YFSETQ. The CDR3 runs 16 residues. V trimming: 3 bases; J trimming: 7 bases; junction bases outside the gene matches: 8. The CDR3: CASSWDPGQGANEQFF. DNA for the CDR3: TGCGCCAGCAGCTGGGACCCGGGACAGGGGGCGAATGAGCAGTTCTTC.

This CDR3 reads CASSLGNLGIGETQYF. CDR3 sequence (DNA): TGTGCCAGCAGCTTAGGGAACTTAGGGATCGGGGAGACCCAGTACTTC. The chain links TRBV7-7 to TRBJ2-5; D call uncertain. CDR1 is SSHAT and CDR2 is FNYEAQ in the germline V gene (reference sequence). This CDR3 is 16 amino acids long. V was pared by 1 base and J by 5 bases, with 17 bases between. The full variable domain, completed using reference TRBV7-7 and TRBJ2-5, is GAGVSQSPRYKVTKRGQDVTLRCDPISSHATLYWYQQALGQGPEFLTYFNYEAQPDKSGLPSDRFSAERPEGSISTLTIQRTEQRDSAMYRCASSLGNLGIGETQYFGPGTRLLVL.

The sample holds one count of this clone. This chain links TRBV5-1 with TRBJ2-2; 10 bases line up with TRBD1. Germline CDR1 SGHRS, CDR2 YFSETQ. The CDR3 has 16 residues. V was pared by 4 bases and J by 4 bases, with 7 bases of the junction left unmatched. CDR3 sequence: CASSVRDRGVTGELFF. The DNA for the CDR3 is TGCGCCAGCAGCGTTCGGGACAGGGGAGTCACCGGGGAGCTGTTTTTT. The full variable domain, completed using reference TRBV5-1 and TRBJ2-2, is KAGVTQTPRYLIKTRGQQVTLSCSPISGHRSVSWYQQTPGQGLQFLFEYFSETQRNKGNFPGRFSGRQFSNSRSEMNVSTLELGDSALYLCASSVRDRGVTGELFFGEGSRLTVL.

DNA for the CDR3: TGCGCCAGCAGCCCGGGGGACAGGGGGGATCAGCCCCAGCATTTT. Translation: CASSPGDRGDQPQHF. The rearrangement uses TRBV5-1 and TRBJ1-5, with 11 nucleotides matching TRBD1. The ends lost 4 bases at V and 5 bases at J; junction bases unmatched: 5. The CDR3 runs 15 residues. The germline gives CDR1 SGHRS, CDR2 YFSETQ.

The DNA for the CDR3 is TGTGCCAGCAGTGGGCGGCTAGCGGGAGATACGCAGTATTTT. Amino acid sequence: CASSGRLAGDTQYF. The rearrangement joins TRBV2 to TRBJ2-3; the match to TRBD2 covers 8 bases. Germline values: CDR1 SNHLY, CDR2 FYNNEI. V was pared by 4 bases and J by 5 bases, with 5 bases of the junction left unmatched. The CDR3 has 14 amino acids.

This clone was counted a single time. The V and J genes are TRBV5-4 and TRBJ1-1; D unresolved. The V gene lost 0 bases and the J gene lost 7 bases, with 7 bases spanning the gap. This CDR3 has 12 residues. Germline CDR1 is SGHNT and CDR2 is YYREEE (reference sequence). For the CDR3, the DNA is TGTGCCAGCAGCTTGGGGTCCAATGAAGCTTTCTTT. It codes for CASSLGSNEAFF.

CDR3 sequence reads: CASSGGATGAYEQYF. As DNA, the CDR3 is TGTGCCAGCAGTGGGGGGGCTACTGGCGCCTACGAGCAGTACTTC. V and J are TRBV28 and TRBJ2-7, with D possibly TRBD2 on 7 matching bases. This CDR3 spans 15 amino acids. V lost 5 bases and J 2 bases, leaving 16 bases between the germline ends. CDR1 and CDR2 (germline): MDHEN, SYDVKM.

This chain uses TRBV5-1 with TRBJ2-7; perhaps TRBD1 as D (5 bases). V shed 4 bases and J shed 2 bases, with 13 bases lying between them. This CDR3 has 14 amino acids. Germline values: CDR1 SGHRS, CDR2 YFSETQ. The CDR3 loop is CASSHGGAPYEQYF. The CDR3 nucleotides read TGCGCCAGCAGCCATGGTGGGGCCCCCTACGAGCAGTACTTC.

This chain links TRBV4-1 with TRBJ2-3, with TRBD2 matching 8 bases. Germline V gene lookup returns CDR1 MGHRA and CDR2 YSYEKL. There are 12 residues in the CDR3. V lost 6 bases and J lost 7; bases outside the gene matches: 3. The CDR3 coding sequence is TGCGCCAGCAGGACTAGCGCGAATACGCAGTATTTT. Translated: CASRTSANTQYF.

This rearrangement joins TRBV7-9 to TRBJ1-6, with TRBD1 as a possible D gene (5 bases). V lost 5 bases, J lost 7 bases, and 12 bases lay in between. Germline loops: CDR1 SEHNR, CDR2 FQNEAQ (reference sequence). This CDR3 comprises 14 residues. CDR3 sequence: CASSKLGANSPLHF. In nucleotides, the CDR3 is TGTGCCAGCAGCAAACTCGGGGCCAATTCACCCCTCCACTTT.

The V gene is TRBV18, the J gene TRBJ1-5; D is uncertain. Trimming pared 2 bases from V and 0 bases from J, leaving 11 bases between. The germline CDR1 and CDR2 sequences are KGHSH and LQKENI. The CDR3 has 16 residues. The CDR3 nucleotides are TGTGCCAGCTCACCAGTTACAGTGTATAGCAATCAGCCCCAGCATTTT. The encoded protein is CASSPVTVYSNQPQHF.

The gene calls are TRBV12-5 and TRBJ2-1; 8 nucleotides align to TRBD2. Per germline, CDR1 LGHNT and CDR2 FRNRAP. The CDR3 has 15 residues. After removal of 5 bases from V and 4 bases from J, the junction contained 7 bases not matched to a gene. CDR3 sequence reads: CASGPGGGSYNEQFF. In DNA, the CDR3 is TGTGCTAGTGGTCCCGGGGGGGGAAGTTACAATGAGCAGTTCTTC.

The chain joins TRBV5-1 to TRBJ1-1, with a possible D match to TRBD1 (6 bases). CDR1 is SGHRS and CDR2 is YFSETQ in the germline V gene. The CDR3 contains 14 residues. The germline V and J ends were trimmed by 4 bases and 4 bases, with 14 bases remaining between them. CDR3 amino acids: CASSAFPGATEAFF. CDR3 in DNA: TGCGCCAGCAGCGCATTCCCAGGGGCCACTGAAGCTTTCTTT.